Listed below are T cell receptor beta chains from one sample, sequenced in a study of control samples from healthy donors and cancer patients. Generated by immunoSEQ multiplex PCR, the TCRdb table keeps only in-frame clones and is missing some. The data contain roughly 80,000 clones, around nine tenths of them singletons. Sequences were obtained from blood. The receptor set was obtained from a woman in her fifties or sixties in good health. Both conserved end residues are trimmed from each CDR3.

CDR3 protein: ASSVGGGFSYEQY
J gene: TRBJ2-7
V gene: TRBV9

CDR3 protein: ASSSTGELF
J gene: TRBJ2-2
V gene: TRBV18

CDR3 protein: ASSQGGNTIY
J gene: TRBJ1-3
V gene: TRBV3-1/TRBV3-2

CDR3 protein: ASSYSRGSTDTQY
J gene: TRBJ2-3
V gene: TRBV6-5

CDR3 protein: ASSSLSGGSGANVLT
J gene: TRBJ2-6
V gene: TRBV5-1

CDR3 protein: ASSKDGTWTYYEQY
J gene: TRBJ2-7
V gene: TRBV11-2

CDR3 protein: ASSRGSKREQY
J gene: TRBJ2-7
V gene: TRBV9

CDR3 protein: ASSHDSGPNYEQY
J gene: TRBJ2-7
V gene: TRBV3-1/TRBV3-2

CDR3 protein: ASSLVGDSYEQY
J gene: TRBJ2-7
V gene: TRBV5-4

CDR3 protein: ASSLDQEAQY
J gene: TRBJ2-5
V gene: TRBV11-2

CDR3 protein: ASSPSGTGLYNEQF
J gene: TRBJ2-1
V gene: TRBV25-1

CDR3 protein: ASSPGRGFRYGYT
J gene: TRBJ1-2
V gene: TRBV11-2

CDR3 protein: ASSQDRYGYT
J gene: TRBJ1-2
V gene: TRBV3-1/TRBV3-2

CDR3 protein: ASRMTGLNSPLH
J gene: TRBJ1-6
V gene: TRBV7-2

CDR3 protein: ASSRGTSNTEAF
J gene: TRBJ1-1
V gene: TRBV6-5

CDR3 protein: ASHLAGGINEQF
J gene: TRBJ2-1
V gene: TRBV6-1

CDR3 protein: ASSQETPNTGELF
J gene: TRBJ2-2
V gene: TRBV4-1

CDR3 protein: ASSQEGNGRSITEAF
J gene: TRBJ1-1
V gene: TRBV3-1/TRBV3-2

CDR3 protein: ASSEAADGYT
J gene: TRBJ1-2
V gene: TRBV2

CDR3 protein: ASSSGQGGSPLH
J gene: TRBJ1-6
V gene: TRBV5-5

CDR3 protein: ASAQGGDTEAF
J gene: TRBJ1-1
V gene: TRBV18

CDR3 protein: ASSPRGGGTEAF
J gene: TRBJ1-1
V gene: TRBV27

CDR3 protein: SAIGRREQF
J gene: TRBJ2-1
V gene: TRBV20-1

CDR3 protein: AWALGGHTEAF
J gene: TRBJ1-1
V gene: TRBV30

CDR3 protein: ASTPKGAIAF
J gene: TRBJ1-1
V gene: TRBV28

CDR3 protein: ASNIGGAGEKLF
J gene: TRBJ1-4
V gene: TRBV6-5

CDR3 protein: AGRTGGAWVAEAF
J gene: TRBJ1-1
V gene: TRBV2

CDR3 protein: ASSTGSTEAF
J gene: TRBJ1-1
V gene: TRBV21-1

CDR3 protein: ASSIANRGQGKDGYT
J gene: TRBJ1-2
V gene: TRBV19

CDR3 protein: ASQRGTDTQY
J gene: TRBJ2-3
V gene: TRBV19

CDR3 protein: ASSLRPGPGETQY
J gene: TRBJ2-5
V gene: TRBV5-1

CDR3 protein: SASYGDYEQY
J gene: TRBJ2-7
V gene: TRBV20-1

CDR3 protein: ASSSSQGYGNTIY
J gene: TRBJ1-3
V gene: TRBV13

CDR3 protein: ASSSGGDRGPQH
J gene: TRBJ1-5
V gene: TRBV7-8

CDR3 protein: SVEDGSNYGYT
J gene: TRBJ1-2
V gene: TRBV29-1

CDR3 protein: ASSQDSLFGRATGNTIY
J gene: TRBJ1-3
V gene: TRBV3-1/TRBV3-2

CDR3 protein: ASSLDWGMGGYT
J gene: TRBJ1-2
V gene: TRBV27

CDR3 protein: ASSTPPDTQY
J gene: TRBJ2-3
V gene: TRBV6-5

CDR3 protein: ASSVASGAFTGDTQY
J gene: TRBJ2-3
V gene: TRBV9

CDR3 protein: ASSLASGGADTQY
J gene: TRBJ2-3
V gene: TRBV7-2

CDR3 protein: ASSPIGDGYT
J gene: TRBJ1-2
V gene: TRBV18

CDR3 protein: ASSDSPGNTIY
J gene: TRBJ1-3
V gene: TRBV3-1/TRBV3-2

CDR3 protein: ASSPGTWDTYGYT
J gene: TRBJ1-2
V gene: TRBV2

CDR3 protein: AISESKAGVTYNEQF
J gene: TRBJ2-1
V gene: TRBV10-3

CDR3 protein: ASSSGTGKSPLH
J gene: TRBJ1-6
V gene: TRBV6-5

CDR3 protein: ASTSEAVYGYT
J gene: TRBJ1-2
V gene: TRBV12-3/TRBV12-4

CDR3 protein: ASSDQGRIGNTIY
J gene: TRBJ1-3
V gene: TRBV2

CDR3 protein: ASSSNRGNEQF
J gene: TRBJ2-1
V gene: TRBV7-9

CDR3 protein: ASSFRPESPLD
J gene: TRBJ2-3
V gene: TRBV11-2

CDR3 protein: ASRADRVAKNIQY
J gene: TRBJ2-4
V gene: TRBV10-1

CDR3 protein: ASSSAGTSGGEQY
J gene: TRBJ2-7
V gene: TRBV6-5

CDR3 protein: ASSFPGGGSSNYGYT
J gene: TRBJ1-2
V gene: TRBV5-4

CDR3 protein: ASITPGRRDGYT
J gene: TRBJ1-2
V gene: TRBV11-2